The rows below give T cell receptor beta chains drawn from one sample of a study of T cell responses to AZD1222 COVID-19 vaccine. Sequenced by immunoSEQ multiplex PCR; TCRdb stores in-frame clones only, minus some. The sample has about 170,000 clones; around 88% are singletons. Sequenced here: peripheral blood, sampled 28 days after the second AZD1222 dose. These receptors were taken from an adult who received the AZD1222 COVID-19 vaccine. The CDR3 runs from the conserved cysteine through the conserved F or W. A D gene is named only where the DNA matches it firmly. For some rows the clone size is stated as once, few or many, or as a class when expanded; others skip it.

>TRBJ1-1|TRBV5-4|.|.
CASSLGGVMNTEAFF
TGTGCCAGCAGCTTGGGGGGGGTTATGAACACTGAAGCTTTCTTT
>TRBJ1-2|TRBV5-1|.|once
CASSLYRVGRHYGYTF
TGCGCCAGCAGCTTGTACAGGGTCGGACGACACTATGGCTACACCTTC
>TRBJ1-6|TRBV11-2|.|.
CASSLFPAGSPLHF
TGTGCCAGCAGCTTATTTCCGGCCGGTTCACCCCTCCACTTT
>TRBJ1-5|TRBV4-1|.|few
CASSQDGSQNQPQHF
TGCGCCAGCAGCCAAGACGGCAGTCAAAATCAGCCCCAGCATTTT
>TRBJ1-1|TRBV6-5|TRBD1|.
CASSLQGTDTEAFF
TGTGCCAGCAGCCTACAGGGGACCGACACTGAAGCTTTCTTT
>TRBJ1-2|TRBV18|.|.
CASSPAADGYYGYTF
TGTGCCAGCTCCCCCGCCGCCGACGGATACTATGGCTACACCTTC
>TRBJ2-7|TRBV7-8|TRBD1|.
CASSPSIRDRFYEQYF
TGTGCCAGCAGCCCCTCGATCCGGGACAGGTTCTACGAGCAGTACTTC
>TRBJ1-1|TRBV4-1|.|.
CASSQSTSPLNTEAFF
TGCGCCAGCAGCCAATCCACCTCCCCCTTGAACACTGAAGCTTTCTTT
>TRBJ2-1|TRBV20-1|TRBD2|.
CSAFTPGLEFF
TGCAGTGCTTTTACCCCGGGACTAGAGTTCTTC
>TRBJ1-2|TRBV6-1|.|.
CASSERRLDGYTF
TGTGCCAGCAGTGAACGCAGGTTGGATGGCTACACCTTC
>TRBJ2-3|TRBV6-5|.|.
CASSSEGPPDTQYF
TGTGCCAGCAGTTCTGAGGGCCCCCCAGATACGCAGTATTTT
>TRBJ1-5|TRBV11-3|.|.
CASSLDGDDYSNQPQHF
TGTGCCAGCAGCTTAGACGGGGACGATTATAGCAATCAGCCCCAGCATTTT
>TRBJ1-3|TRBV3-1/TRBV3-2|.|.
CASSLGAEAPGNTIYF
TGTGCCAGCAGCCTAGGAGCCGAGGCGCCTGGAAACACCATATATTTT
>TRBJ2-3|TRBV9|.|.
CASSGRGLSTDTQYF
TGTGCCAGCAGCGGGCGGGGGCTCAGCACAGATACGCAGTATTTT
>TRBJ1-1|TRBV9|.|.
CASSVELYGITEAFF
TGTGCCAGCAGCGTAGAACTTTACGGGATCACTGAAGCTTTCTTT
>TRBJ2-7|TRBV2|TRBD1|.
CASSAPRWDRGPSYEQYF
TGTGCCAGCAGTGCTCCCAGGTGGGACAGGGGGCCTTCCTACGAGCAGTACTTC
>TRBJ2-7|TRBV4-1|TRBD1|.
CASSQEVQAGTGGYEQYF
TGCGCCAGCAGCCAAGAGGTCCAGGCCGGGACAGGGGGCTACGAGCAGTACTTC
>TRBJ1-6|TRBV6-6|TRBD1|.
CASSYGQGKGSPLHF
TGTGCCAGCAGTTACGGACAGGGCAAAGGTTCACCCCTCCACTTT
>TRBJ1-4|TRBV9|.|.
CASSVGVTNEKLFF
TGTGCCAGCAGCGTCGGTGTCACTAATGAAAAACTGTTTTTT
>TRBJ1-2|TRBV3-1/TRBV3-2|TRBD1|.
CASSQDLRGRDYGYTF
TGTGCCAGCAGCCAAGATCTGAGGGGGCGCGACTATGGCTACACCTTC
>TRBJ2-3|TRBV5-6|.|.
CASSLAGLFGSTDTQYF
TGTGCCAGCAGCTTGGCCGGACTATTTGGTTCCACAGATACGCAGTATTTT
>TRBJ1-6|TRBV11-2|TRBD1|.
CASSSDTGVSPLHF
TGTGCCAGCAGCTCAGACACAGGGGTGTCACCCCTCCACTTT
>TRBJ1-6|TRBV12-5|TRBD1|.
CASSPGQEYNSPLHF
TGTGCTAGTAGCCCGGGACAGGAATATAATTCACCCCTCCACTTT
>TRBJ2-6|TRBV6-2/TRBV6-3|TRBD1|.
CASSSHALGTGLSGANVLTF
TGTGCCAGCAGTTCCCACGCCCTCGGGACAGGGCTGTCTGGGGCCAACGTCCTGACTTTC
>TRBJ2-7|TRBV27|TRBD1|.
CASSLRGQGPYEQYF
TGTGCCAGCAGTTTACGTGGACAGGGGCCTTACGAGCAGTACTTC
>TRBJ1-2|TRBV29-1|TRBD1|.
CSARDRSTHNYGYTF
TGCAGCGCTCGGGACAGATCGACGCATAACTATGGCTACACCTTC
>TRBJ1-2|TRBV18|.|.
CASSPRANYGYTF
TGTGCCAGCTCACCTCGGGCTAACTATGGCTACACCTTC
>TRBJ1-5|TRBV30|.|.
CAWSVKGRGNQPQHF
TGTGCCTGGAGTGTAAAGGGTCGTGGCAATCAGCCCCAGCATTTT
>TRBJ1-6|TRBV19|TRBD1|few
CASRKPGQESSYNSPLHF
TGTGCCAGCAGAAAACCGGGACAGGAAAGCTCCTATAATTCACCCCTCCACTTT
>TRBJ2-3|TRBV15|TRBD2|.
CATSRSAGLAGGPSDTQYF
TGTGCCACCAGCAGATCTGCGGGACTAGCGGGGGGGCCCTCAGATACGCAGTATTTT
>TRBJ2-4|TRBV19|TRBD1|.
CASSPRQGRAKNIQYF
TGTGCCAGTAGTCCGAGACAGGGTCGAGCCAAAAACATTCAGTACTTC
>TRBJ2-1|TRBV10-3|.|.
CAMGNGVGYNEQFF
TGTGCCATGGGGAACGGAGTCGGCTACAATGAGCAGTTCTTC
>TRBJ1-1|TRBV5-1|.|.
CASSLQGAGSTEAFF
TGCGCCAGCAGCTTACAAGGGGCAGGGTCCACTGAAGCTTTCTTT
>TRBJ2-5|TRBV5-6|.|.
CASSPAGPFGETQYF
TGTGCCAGCAGCCCGGCGGGGCCATTTGGGGAGACCCAGTACTTC
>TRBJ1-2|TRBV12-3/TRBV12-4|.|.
CASSFFRTAGNTF
TGTGCCAGCAGTTTTTTCCGTACCGCTGGCAACACCTTC
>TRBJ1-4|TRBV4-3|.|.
CASSPDFQPEKLFF
TGCGCCAGCAGCCCGGACTTTCAGCCGGAAAAACTGTTTTTT
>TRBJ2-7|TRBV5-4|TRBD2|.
CASSRTGGSGEQYF
TGTGCCAGCAGCCGGACGGGGGGGAGCGGCGAGCAGTACTTC
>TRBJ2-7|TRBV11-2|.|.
CASSPGLSPLYYEQYF
TGTGCCAGCAGCCCGGGACTCTCCCCGCTCTACTACGAGCAGTACTTC
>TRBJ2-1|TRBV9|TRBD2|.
CASSTAGGRAFF
TGTGCCAGCAGCACTGCGGGGGGCCGGGCGTTCTTC
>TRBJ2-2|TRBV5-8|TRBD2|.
CASSPGTKNTGELFF
TGTGCCAGCAGCCCCGGGACTAAGAACACCGGGGAGCTGTTTTTT